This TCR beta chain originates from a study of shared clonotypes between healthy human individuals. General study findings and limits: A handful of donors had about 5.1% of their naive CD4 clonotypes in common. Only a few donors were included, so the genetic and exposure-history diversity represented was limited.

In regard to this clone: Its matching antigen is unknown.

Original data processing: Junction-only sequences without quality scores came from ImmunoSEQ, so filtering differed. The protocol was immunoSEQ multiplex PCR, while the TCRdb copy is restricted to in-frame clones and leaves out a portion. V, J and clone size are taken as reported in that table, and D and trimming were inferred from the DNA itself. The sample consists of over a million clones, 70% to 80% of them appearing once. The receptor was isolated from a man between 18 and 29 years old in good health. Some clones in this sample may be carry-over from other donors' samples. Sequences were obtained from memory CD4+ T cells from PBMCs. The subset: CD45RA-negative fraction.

CDR3 nucleotides: TGTGCCAGCAGTGACGGCGGGATAACAGATACGCAGTATTTT. Its translation: CASSDGGITDTQYF. The chain is built from TRBV2 and TRBJ2-3, with a weak D call TRBD2 (6 bases). The germline V gene encodes CDR1 SNHLY and CDR2 FYNNEI. The V gene lost 3 bases and the J gene lost 3 bases, with 10 bases spanning the gap. The CDR3 sequence is 14 residues long.